This is a list of T cell receptor beta chains from one sample in a study of blood T cell repertoires in COVID-19. TCRdb's copy holds only in-frame clones and misses some; the assay was immunoSEQ multiplex PCR. The sample lists around 85,000 clones, about 83% occurring once. What was sequenced was peripheral blood. These receptors came from a man in his fifties or sixties with acute or convalescent COVID-19. Each CDR3 is given with its conserved first and last residue. A D gene is named only where the DNA matches it firmly. Rows give clone size only sometimes, using once, few, many, or a class for an expanded clone.

clone_size	d_call	v_call	j_call	cdr3_aa	cdr3_nt
-	TRBD1	TRBV12-5	TRBJ1-5	CASGLGPQGATIGQPQHF	TGTGCTAGTGGTTTGGGACCACAGGGGGCGACGATCGGTCAGCCCCAGCATTTT
-	-	TRBV9	TRBJ1-2	CASSVAWGQGYGYTF	TGTGCCAGCAGCGTAGCTTGGGGGCAAGGCTATGGCTACACCTTC
once	-	TRBV28	TRBJ1-4	CASIGAQAGEKLFF	TGTGCCAGCATAGGGGCCCAAGCGGGGGAAAAACTGTTTTTT
-	TRBD1	TRBV11-2	TRBJ1-5	CASSLGTGHQPQHF	TGTGCCAGCAGCTTAGGGACAGGGCATCAGCCCCAGCATTTT
-	-	TRBV12-3/TRBV12-4	TRBJ1-1	CASSLPDRTEAFF	TGTGCCAGCAGTTTACCAGACAGAACTGAAGCTTTCTTT
-	-	TRBV10-2	TRBJ1-1	CASRSGVTEAFF	TGCGCCAGCAGATCAGGGGTCACTGAAGCTTTCTTT
-	TRBD1	TRBV7-2	TRBJ1-1	CASSFLTDRVEAFF	TGTGCCAGCAGCTTCCTGACCGACAGGGTTGAAGCTTTCTTT
-	-	TRBV21-1	TRBJ1-4	CASGQGPDEKLFF	TGTGCCAGTGGACAGGGCCCCGATGAAAAACTGTTTTTT
-	-	TRBV4-3	TRBJ1-2	CASSQDTGLYYGYTF	TGCGCCAGCAGCCAAGATACGGGTCTTTACTATGGCTACACCTTC
-	-	TRBV5-4	TRBJ1-1	CASRGRGPSGAEAFF	TGTGCCAGCAGAGGCAGGGGACCTTCTGGGGCTGAAGCTTTCTTT
-	TRBD1	TRBV27	TRBJ1-2	CASSTQGAEGYGYTF	TGTGCCAGCAGTACTCAGGGGGCGGAGGGCTATGGCTACACCTTC
-	-	TRBV7-9	TRBJ2-7	CASSWEREQYF	TGTGCCAGCAGCTGGGAGAGGGAGCAGTACTTC
-	TRBD2	TRBV28	TRBJ2-4	CASEGLGSIQYF	TGTGCCAGCGAGGGACTAGGAAGCATTCAGTACTTC
-	-	TRBV21-1	TRBJ2-6	CASSRGLASGANVLTF	TGTGCCAGCAGCAGGGGACTCGCCTCTGGGGCCAACGTCCTGACTTTC
-	TRBD2	TRBV4-1	TRBJ2-4	CASSQRLAAAKNIQYF	TGCGCCAGCAGCCAAAGACTAGCGGCTGCCAAAAACATTCAGTACTTC
-	TRBD2	TRBV11-3	TRBJ2-3	CASSLELRLAGYRTDTQYF	TGTGCCAGCAGCTTAGAACTACGACTAGCGGGGTATAGAACAGATACGCAGTATTTT
-	TRBD1	TRBV6-5	TRBJ1-1	CASSPQGENTEAFF	TGTGCCAGCAGTCCACAGGGGGAGAACACTGAAGCTTTCTTT
-	TRBD1	TRBV4-2	TRBJ1-5	CASSQQGVGESNQPQHF	TGTGCCAGCAGCCAGCAGGGGGTCGGTGAAAGCAATCAGCCCCAGCATTTT
-	-	TRBV5-5	TRBJ2-3	CASSRVGGAYTDTQYF	TGTGCCAGCAGTCGGGTGGGGGGAGCATACACAGATACGCAGTATTTT
-	-	TRBV6-5	TRBJ1-5	CASGRTRGSNQPQHF	TGTGCCAGCGGACGAACCAGGGGCAGCAATCAGCCCCAGCATTTT
-	TRBD1	TRBV6-1	TRBJ1-2	CASSEGQVAYGYTF	TGTGCCAGCAGTGAGGGACAGGTGGCCTATGGCTACACCTTC
-	-	TRBV4-1	TRBJ2-1	CASSQVLIRGNEQFF	TGCGCCAGCAGCCAAGTCCTTATCCGAGGGAATGAGCAGTTCTTC
-	-	TRBV6-1	TRBJ1-2	CASSEALPGTYGYTF	TGTGCCAGCAGTGAAGCGCTTCCAGGTACTTATGGCTACACCTTC
-	-	TRBV16	TRBJ1-1	CASSQSASGRNTEAFF	TGTGCCAGCAGCCAATCAGCATCAGGAAGGAACACTGAAGCTTTCTTT
-	TRBD1	TRBV28	TRBJ1-5	CASSLSGQGVGQPQHF	TGTGCCAGCAGTTTATCGGGACAGGGGGTGGGCCAGCCCCAGCATTTT
-	-	TRBV2	TRBJ1-4	CASSLTGLNNEKLFF	TGTGCCAGCAGTTTAACAGGGTTAAATAATGAAAAACTGTTTTTT
-	-	TRBV7-7	TRBJ2-3	CASSLEPGRTDTQYF	TGTGCCAGCAGCTTAGAGCCGGGAAGGACAGATACGCAGTATTTT
-	-	TRBV11-2	TRBJ1-1	CASSFREAGNTEAFF	TGTGCCAGCAGCTTCAGGGAAGCAGGGAACACTGAAGCTTTCTTT
-	TRBD1	TRBV27	TRBJ1-1	CASTLTARTGTEAFF	TGTGCCAGCACCTTAACTGCCAGGACAGGGACTGAAGCTTTCTTT
once	-	TRBV15	TRBJ1-5	CATSRQGSADQPQHF	TGTGCCACCAGCAGACAGGGAAGTGCGGATCAGCCCCAGCATTTT
-	TRBD2	TRBV11-3	TRBJ2-1	CASSTSGGALNEQFF	TGTGCCAGCAGCACTAGCGGGGGGGCGCTTAATGAGCAGTTCTTC
-	-	TRBV4-3	TRBJ2-5	CASSTFWGGGETQYF	TGCGCCAGCAGCACCTTCTGGGGGGGCGGGGAGACCCAGTACTTC
-	-	TRBV3-1/TRBV3-2	TRBJ2-7	CASSQESREQYF	TGTGCCAGCAGCCAAGAAAGCCGGGAGCAGTACTTC
-	-	TRBV13	TRBJ1-5	CASSRGGSNQPQHF	TGTGCCAGCAGCCGTGGAGGCAGCAATCAGCCCCAGCATTTT
-	-	TRBV5-6	TRBJ1-5	CASSLNAEENQPQHF	TGTGCCAGCAGCTTGAATGCTGAGGAGAATCAGCCCCAGCATTTT